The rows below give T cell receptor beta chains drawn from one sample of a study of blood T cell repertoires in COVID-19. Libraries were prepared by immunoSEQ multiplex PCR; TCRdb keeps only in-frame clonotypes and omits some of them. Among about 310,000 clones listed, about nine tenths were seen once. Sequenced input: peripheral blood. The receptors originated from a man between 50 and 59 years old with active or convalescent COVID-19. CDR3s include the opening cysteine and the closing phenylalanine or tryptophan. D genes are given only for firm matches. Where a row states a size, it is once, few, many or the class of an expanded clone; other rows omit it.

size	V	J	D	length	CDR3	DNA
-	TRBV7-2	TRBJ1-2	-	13	CASSLTVNYGYTF	TGTGCCAGCAGCTTAACAGTTAACTATGGCTACACCTTC
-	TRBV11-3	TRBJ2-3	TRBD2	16	CASSLGTSGDRDTQYF	TGTGCCAGCAGCCTTGGGACTAGCGGGGATCGGGATACGCAGTATTTT
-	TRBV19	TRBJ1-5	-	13	CASSMQGGQPQHF	TGTGCCAGTAGTATGCAGGGAGGGCAGCCCCAGCATTTT
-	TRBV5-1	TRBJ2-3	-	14	CASKNRAFTDTQYF	TGCGCCAGCAAGAACAGGGCATTCACAGATACGCAGTATTTT
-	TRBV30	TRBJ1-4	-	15	CAWSVGGGGNEKLFF	TGTGCCTGGAGTGTTGGGGGAGGGGGTAATGAAAAACTGTTTTTT
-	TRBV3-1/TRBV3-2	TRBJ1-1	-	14	CASSQGYKNTEAFF	TGTGCCAGCAGCCAAGGATACAAGAACACTGAAGCTTTCTTT
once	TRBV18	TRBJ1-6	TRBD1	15	CASTRTGNYNSPLHF	TGTGCCAGCACGCGGACAGGGAACTATAATTCACCCCTCCACTTT
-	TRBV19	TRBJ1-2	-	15	CASSPLQGANYGYTF	TGTGCCAGTAGTCCGTTACAGGGCGCTAACTATGGCTACACCTTC
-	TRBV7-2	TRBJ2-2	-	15	CASSYASQGSGELFF	TGTGCCAGCAGCTACGCTAGCCAAGGATCCGGGGAGCTGTTTTTT
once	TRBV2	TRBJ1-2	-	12	CASLEQDYGYTF	TGTGCCAGCCTAGAACAGGACTATGGCTACACCTTC
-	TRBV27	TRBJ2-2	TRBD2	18	CASSLGRLAGGRGRELFF	TGTGCCAGCAGTTTAGGTCGGCTAGCGGGAGGGCGGGGCCGGGAGCTGTTTTTT
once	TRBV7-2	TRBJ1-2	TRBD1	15	CASSPLPGTAYGYTF	TGTGCCAGCAGCCCCCTCCCGGGGACAGCCTATGGCTACACCTTC
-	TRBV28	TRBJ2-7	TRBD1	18	CASSYGNLDRVSFHEQYF	TGTGCCAGCAGTTACGGAAATCTCGACAGGGTAAGTTTCCACGAGCAGTACTTC
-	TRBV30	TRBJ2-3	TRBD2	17	CAWSVSSGGARTDTQYF	TGTGCCTGGAGTGTCTCGAGCGGGGGGGCCCGCACAGATACGCAGTATTTT
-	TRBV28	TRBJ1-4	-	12	CASSPYGEKLFF	TGTGCCAGCAGTCCATACGGTGAAAAACTGTTTTTT